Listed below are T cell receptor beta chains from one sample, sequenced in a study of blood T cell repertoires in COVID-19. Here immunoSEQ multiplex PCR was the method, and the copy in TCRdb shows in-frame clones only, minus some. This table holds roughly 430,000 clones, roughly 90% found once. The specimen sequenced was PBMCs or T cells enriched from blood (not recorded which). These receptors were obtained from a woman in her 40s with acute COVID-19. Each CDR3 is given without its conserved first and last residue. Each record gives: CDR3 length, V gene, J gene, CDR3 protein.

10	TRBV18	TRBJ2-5	ASSPESETQY
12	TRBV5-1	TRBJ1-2	ASSIDRGGFGYT
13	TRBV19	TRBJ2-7	ASSMALAASYEQY
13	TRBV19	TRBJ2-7	ASSRTGTGAYEQY
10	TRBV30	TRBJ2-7	AWKDRSYEQY
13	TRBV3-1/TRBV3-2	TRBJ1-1	ASVRTWGLGTEAF
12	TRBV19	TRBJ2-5	ASSISAGGETQY
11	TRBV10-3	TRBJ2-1	AISRDSNNEQF
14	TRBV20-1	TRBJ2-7	SASQGADSYTYEQY
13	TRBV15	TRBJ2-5	ATSSEGLALETQY
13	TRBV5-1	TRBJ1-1	ASSLGRPSNTEAF
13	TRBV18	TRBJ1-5	ASSPQEGGNQPQH
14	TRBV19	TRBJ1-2	ASSIPGQGARTGYT
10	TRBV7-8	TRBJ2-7	ASSRTGAWGY
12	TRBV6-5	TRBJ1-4	ASSRGPTNEKLF
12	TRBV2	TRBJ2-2	ASKPGVSTGELF
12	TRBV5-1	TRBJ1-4	ASSFRGRSEKLF
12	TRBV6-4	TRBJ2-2	ASSAEANTGELF
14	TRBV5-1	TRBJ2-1	ASSFSGLASYNEQF
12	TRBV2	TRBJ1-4	ASAVRGDNEKLF
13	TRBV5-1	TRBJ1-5	ASSLVPDSNQPQH
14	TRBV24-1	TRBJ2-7	ATSESKPGQKGEQY
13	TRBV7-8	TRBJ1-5	ASSPNGGGDQPQH
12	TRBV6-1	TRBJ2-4	ASSENQGRNIQY
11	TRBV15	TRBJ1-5	ATSSTGNQPQH
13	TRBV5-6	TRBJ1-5	ASSFLGQTNQPQH
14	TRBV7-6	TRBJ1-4	ASSLGGEAANEKLF
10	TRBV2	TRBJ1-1	ASSDSGRDVF
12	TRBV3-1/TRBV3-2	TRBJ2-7	ASSGTSGEYEQY
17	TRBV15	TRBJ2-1	ATSREGLAGGSFLNEQF
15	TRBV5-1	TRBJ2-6	ASSLELASSGANVLT
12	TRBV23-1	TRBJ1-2	ASSQGQANYGYT
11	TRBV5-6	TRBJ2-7	ASSGGSTYEQY
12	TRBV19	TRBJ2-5	ASSTRQGRETQY
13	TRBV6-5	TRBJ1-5	ASSQDRERNQPQH
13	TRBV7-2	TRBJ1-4	ASSLAYDGNEKLF
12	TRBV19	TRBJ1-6	ASSGQGRNSPLH
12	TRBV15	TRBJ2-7	ATSRAPTIYEQY
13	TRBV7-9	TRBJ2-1	ASSPGGRSYNEQF
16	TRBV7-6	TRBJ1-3	ASSRQAGTVNSGNTIY
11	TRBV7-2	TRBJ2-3	ASRAGGTDTQY
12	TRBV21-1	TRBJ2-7	ASSKRWREGEQY
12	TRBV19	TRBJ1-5	ASSMELTHQPQH
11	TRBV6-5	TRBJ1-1	ASSLTVNTEAF
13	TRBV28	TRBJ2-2	ASTTGGGYTGELF
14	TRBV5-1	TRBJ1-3	ASSFYWGVSGNTIY
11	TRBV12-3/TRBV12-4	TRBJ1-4	ASSQGANEKLF
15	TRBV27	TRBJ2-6	ASSWGGRVSGANVLT
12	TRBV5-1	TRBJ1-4	ASSSGQGREKLF
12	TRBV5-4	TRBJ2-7	ASSYRDRAYEQY
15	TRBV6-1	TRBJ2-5	ASSEVVTQGGVETQY
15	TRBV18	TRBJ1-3	ASSPIGQLSSGNTIY
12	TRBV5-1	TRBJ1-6	ASSLGTERSPLH
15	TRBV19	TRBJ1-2	ASSIPHIQGRFDGYT
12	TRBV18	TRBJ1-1	ASSPETATTEAF
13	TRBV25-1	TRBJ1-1	ASRPTGVGYTEAF
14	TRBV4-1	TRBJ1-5	ASSQDRANSNQPQH
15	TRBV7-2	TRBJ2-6	ASSLVTWLTGANVLT
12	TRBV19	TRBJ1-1	ASSIRRGRPEAF